The 5 T cell receptor beta chains reported below all come from one sample, sequenced in a study of cytomegalovirus exposure and HLA in healthy donors. TCRdb keeps only in-frame clones here, not all; method: immunoSEQ multiplex PCR. This table holds about 110,000 clones, roughly 90% found once. The specimen sequenced was PBMCs. The receptor source for this set is a woman under 40 in good health and CMV-seropositive.

V and J are TRBV5-1 and TRBJ2-5; 16 nucleotides align to TRBD2. Germline V gene lookup returns CDR1 SGHRS and CDR2 YFSETQ. V lost 3 bases and J lost 2; bases outside the gene matches: 7. The CDR3 length is 18 residues. CDR3 region: CASSYGTSGRVGQETQYF. In DNA form, the CDR3 reads TGCGCCAGCAGCTACGGGACTAGCGGGAGGGTGGGGCAAGAGACCCAGTACTTC.

The chain has TRBV15 and TRBJ2-7, with TRBD2 matching 12 bases. Germline V gene lookup returns CDR1 LNHNV and CDR2 YYDKDF (reference sequence). V trimming: 0 bases; J trimming: 4 bases; junction bases outside the gene matches: 7. CDR3 size: 17 residues. CDR3 sequence (DNA): TGTGCCACCAGCAGAGATACAGGTCTAGCGGGAGGGTACGAGCAGTACTTC. This translates into CATSRDTGLAGGYEQYF.

With regard to this clone: Other DNA sequences within the sample encode an identical CDR3. The V and J genes are TRBV30 and TRBJ2-1, with 7 bases lining up with TRBD2. CDR1 and CDR2 (germline): GTSNPN, SVGIG (reference sequence). CDR3 length equals 15 residues. V lost 0 bases to trimming and J lost 0 bases; unmatched junction nucleotides: 2. CDR3 in amino acids: CAWSVGGSSYNEQFF. CDR3 in DNA: TGTGCCTGGAGTGTAGGCGGGAGCTCCTACAATGAGCAGTTCTTC. Full variable domain (remainder filled in from reference TRBV30 and TRBJ2-1): SQTIHQWPATLVQPVGSPLSLECTVEGTSNPNLYWYRQAAGRGLQLLFYSVGIGQISSEVPQNLSASRPQDRQFILSSKKLLLSDSGFYLCAWSVGGSSYNEQFFGPGTRLTVL.

The genes are TRBV4-2 and TRBJ1-4, with TRBD1 as a possible D gene (6 bases). With 3 bases removed from V and 0 bases from J, the gap between germline ends came to 11 bases. The CDR3 covers 16 residues. The germline CDR1 and CDR2 sequences are LGHNA and YNFKEQ. In nucleotides, the CDR3 is TGTGCCAGCAGCCAGCGGAACAGGGCAACTAATGAAAAACTGTTTTTT. As protein: CASSQRNRATNEKLFF.

This clone has just a few counts. V gene TRBV13 combines with J gene TRBJ2-2; the match to TRBD2 covers 8 bases. Germline V CDR1 and CDR2: PRHDT, FYEKMQ (reference sequence). The junction had 11 bases not matched to a gene; V was cut back by 5 bases and J by 0 bases. CDR3 size: 18 residues. The CDR3 loop is CASSGGLASGSNTGELFF. The CDR3 DNA reads TGTGCCAGCAGCGGAGGACTAGCCAGCGGTTCGAACACCGGGGAGCTGTTTTTT.